The rows below give T cell receptor beta chains drawn from one sample of a study of control samples from healthy donors and cancer patients. Measured with immunoSEQ multiplex PCR; TCRdb has only the in-frame clones, and not every one. This table holds more than 30,000 clones, 83% found once. Sample: PBMCs. The receptors derive from a woman aged 55-69 years with lung cancer. Both conserved end residues are part of each CDR3. A D gene is named only where the DNA matches it firmly. Only part of the rows carry a size: once, few, many, or a class if the clone is expanded.

>NA|TRBJ2-7|once|TRBV3-1/TRBV3-2
TGTGCCAGCAGCCAAGATGAAGGCAGACCCTACGAGCAGTACTTC
CASSQDEGRPYEQYF
>NA|TRBJ1-1|once|TRBV19
TGTGCCAGTGGTTTAATGCAAGCCTTCTTT
CASGLMQAFF
>NA|TRBJ2-5|NA|TRBV12-3/TRBV12-4
TGTGCCAGCGGGTCCCGGGCGGGCAGGACCCAGTACTTC
CASGSRAGRTQYF
>NA|TRBJ1-5|NA|TRBV7-6
TGTGCCAGCAGCTTAAATGCGGGCCTTAGCAATCAGCCCCAGCATTTT
CASSLNAGLSNQPQHF
>NA|TRBJ2-7|NA|TRBV5-6
TGTGCCAGCGCGGGCAGGACAGAACTTTACGAGCAGTACTTC
CASAGRTELYEQYF
>NA|TRBJ2-2|few|TRBV27
TGTGCCAGCAGTTTAACAGGGTTAAGGGGCGCCGGGGAGCTGTTTTTT
CASSLTGLRGAGELFF
>TRBD1|TRBJ2-7|NA|TRBV9
TGTGCCAGCAGCGAAAAGGGGGGACAGGGCTACGAGCAGTACTTC
CASSEKGGQGYEQYF
>TRBD1|TRBJ1-3|NA|TRBV27
TGTGCCACTGCCCGAACAGGGGTCTCTGGAAACACCATATATTTT
CATARTGVSGNTIYF
>NA|TRBJ2-2|NA|TRBV10-1
TGCGCCAGCAGTTTATCCTCTGGGTCGCTGTTTTTT
CASSLSSGSLFF
>NA|TRBJ2-5|NA|TRBV7-9
TGTGCCAGCAGCTTAGCGTATGGGAGTTGGGAGACCCAGTACTTC
CASSLAYGSWETQYF
>NA|TRBJ1-1|NA|TRBV6-2/TRBV6-3
TGTGCCAGCAGTTACCGACGGATGAACACTGAAGCTTTCTTT
CASSYRRMNTEAFF
>TRBD2|TRBJ2-2|NA|TRBV19
TGTGCCAGTAGTATCCGATACTCACTAGCGGGGGCCGGGGAGCTGTTTTTT
CASSIRYSLAGAGELFF
>TRBD1|TRBJ1-6|NA|TRBV7-9
TGTGCCAGCCGATCCGGGACAGCCAATTCACCCCTCCACTTT
CASRSGTANSPLHF
>NA|TRBJ2-3|NA|TRBV5-4
TGTGCCAGCAGCTTGAGGTCTCAGCGCACAGATACGCAGTATTTT
CASSLRSQRTDTQYF
>NA|TRBJ2-2|NA|TRBV7-9
TGTGCCAGCAGCTTAGACAGGAACTACGCGAACACCGGGGAGCTGTTTTTT
CASSLDRNYANTGELFF
>TRBD1|TRBJ1-1|NA|TRBV9
TGTGCCAGCAGCGAGGGGACAGGTGAAGCTTTCTTT
CASSEGTGEAFF
>NA|TRBJ2-2|once|TRBV7-9
TGTGCCAGCAGCCCCCGAGCAGGGGGAGGCGGGGAGCTGTTTTTT
CASSPRAGGGGELFF
>NA|TRBJ2-3|NA|TRBV27
TGTGCCAGCAGTTTATGGAGACCCGAAGGGCTGGGCACGCAGTATTTT
CASSLWRPEGLGTQYF
>TRBD1|TRBJ2-5|NA|TRBV24-1
TGTGCCACCAGTGAAGCGACAGGGGGCAACGAAGAGACCCAGTACTTC
CATSEATGGNEETQYF
>NA|TRBJ2-4|NA|TRBV5-1
TGCGCCAGCAGCTTGGATAGGGGGGCCGGGGACATTCAGTACTTC
CASSLDRGAGDIQYF
>NA|TRBJ2-7|NA|TRBV9
TGTGCCAGCAGCCCCCGACAGCCGGCCTACGAGCAGTACTTC
CASSPRQPAYEQYF
>TRBD2|TRBJ2-3|NA|TRBV12-5
TGTGCTAGTGGTTTGTTGACACTAGCGCGGGGTACGCAGTATTTT
CASGLLTLARGTQYF
>NA|TRBJ1-1|NA|TRBV7-6
TGTGCCAGCAGCGTGACAGTGAACACTGAAGCTTTCTTT
CASSVTVNTEAFF
>TRBD1|TRBJ1-3|NA|TRBV7-2
TGTGCCAGCAGCTTTCAGGGGGCTGCTGGAAACACCATATATTTT
CASSFQGAAGNTIYF
>NA|TRBJ2-3|NA|TRBV7-2
TGTGCCAGCAGGCAGCAGAATACGCAGTATTTT
CASRQQNTQYF
>NA|TRBJ2-3|few|TRBV7-3
TGTGCCAGCAGCTTAAGTACACTAGCCTTCAAAAAAGGAAGCGCAGATACGCAGTATTTT
CASSLSTLAFKKGSADTQYF
>TRBD2|TRBJ2-3|NA|TRBV9
TGTGTCAGCAGTGGAATTGGGACTAAGACTAGCACAGATACGCAGTATTTT
CVSSGIGTKTSTDTQYF
>NA|TRBJ2-3|once|TRBV7-2
TGTGCCAGCAGTTTTAGCGGATTCAGCACAGATACGCAGTATTTT
CASSFSGFSTDTQYF
>TRBD2|TRBJ2-3|few|TRBV4-3
TGCGCCAGCAGCCAAGATAGGACTAGCGGGAAGGCAGATACGCAGTATTTT
CASSQDRTSGKADTQYF
>NA|TRBJ2-7|NA|TRBV7-9
TGTGCCGCCAACTCCGGGACGTACGGAGTCGAGCAGTACTTC
CAANSGTYGVEQYF
>NA|TRBJ1-1|NA|TRBV5-1
TGCGCCAGCAGCTTGACGGTCGGGAACACTGAAGCTTTCTTT
CASSLTVGNTEAFF